The 24 T cell receptor beta chains below were found in one sample sequenced in a study of blood T cell repertoires in COVID-19. Profiling relied on immunoSEQ multiplex PCR, and the TCRdb table lists in-frame clones only, not all of them. The table includes about 150,000 clones, 87% detected once. Sequencing was performed on PBMCs or T cells enriched from blood (not recorded which). Receptors were obtained from a woman in her 40s who had been exposed to COVID-19.

The rearrangement joins TRBV5-8 to TRBJ1-2; D remains unclear. Germline values: CDR1 SGHTS, CDR2 YDEGEE. CDR3 size: 12 residues. V was clipped by 7 bases and J by 5 bases, with 12 bases between them. CDR3 sequence: CASRDTAYGYTF. The CDR3 DNA sequence: TGTGCCAGCCGCGACACCGCTTATGGCTACACCTTC.

J is TRBJ2-5 and V is TRBV7-9; D may be TRBD2 (7 bases). The CDR3 length is 16 residues. Germline V gene lookup returns CDR1 SEHNR and CDR2 FQNEAQ (reference sequence). V lost 5 bases to trimming and J lost 0 bases, with 16 bases between them. CDR3 nucleotides: TGTGCCAGCAGCGCTGGGGGGGGCTTCTACCAAGAGACCCAGTACTTC. This encodes CASSAGGGFYQETQYF.

This clone was seen a few times. This chain connects TRBV7-8 to TRBJ2-7; tentative D call: TRBD1 (5 bases). Germline V lookup: CDR1 SGHVS, CDR2 FQNEAQ. CDR3 length: 14 residues. The V gene lost 1 base and the J gene lost 4 bases, with 11 bases spanning the gap. The CDR3 loop is CASSLVPGRYEQYF. CDR3 nucleotides: TGTGCCAGCAGCTTAGTTCCAGGGCGGTACGAGCAGTACTTC. The whole variable domain, filled in from reference TRBV7-8 and TRBJ2-7, reads GAGVSQSPRYKVAKRGQDVALRCDPISGHVSLFWYQQALGQGPEFLTYFQNEAQLDKSGLPSDRFFAERPEGSVSTLKIQRTQQEDSAVYLCASSLVPGRYEQYFGPGTRLTVT.

V and J are TRBV19 and TRBJ1-3, with D unresolved. Trimming stripped 5 bases from V and 0 bases from J, with 14 bases between. The CDR3 extends over 16 amino acids. Germline V CDR1 and CDR2: LNHDA, SQIVND (reference sequence). CDR3 DNA: TGTGCCAGTAGTGAGAGACACACACTCTCTGGAAACACCATATATTTT. It specifies CASSERHTLSGNTIYF. The full variable domain, rest sourced from reference TRBV19 and TRBJ1-3, is DGGITQSPKYLFRKEGQNVTLSCEQNLNHDAMYWYRQDPGQGLRLIYYSQIVNDFQKGDIAEGYSVSREKKESFPLTVTSAQKNPTAFYLCASSERHTLSGNTIYFGEGSWLTVV.

A few counts support this clone. The rearrangement uses TRBV29-1 and TRBJ1-4; no clear D. The V end lost 5 bases, the J end lost 6 bases, and 13 bases lay between the germline ends. CDR3 length: 13 amino acids. Germline CDR1 and CDR2: SQVTM and ANQGSEA. Here the CDR3 DNA reads TGCAGCGTTACGCAGGATTATGATGAAAAACTGTTTTTT. Its translation: CSVTQDYDEKLFF.

The chain has TRBV19 and TRBJ2-7; 9 nucleotides line up with TRBD1. Germline V lookup: CDR1 LNHDA, CDR2 SQIVND (reference sequence). V lost 5 bases to trimming and J lost 1 base; unmatched junction nucleotides: 6. The CDR3 consists of 15 residues. CDR3 sequence: CASSRGQGPSYEQYF. For the CDR3, the DNA is TGTGCCAGTAGTCGAGGACAGGGGCCATCCTACGAGCAGTACTTC.

The rearrangement joins TRBV7-9 to TRBJ2-6; D uncertain. Trimming removed 3 bases at V and 0 bases at J, with 6 bases between. Germline V gene data show CDR1 as SEHNR and CDR2 as FQNEAQ (reference sequence). The CDR3 is made up of 15 amino acids. CDR3 DNA: TGTGCCAGCAGCTTCACGAGCTCTGGGGCCAACGTCCTGACTTTC. Its protein is CASSFTSSGANVLTF. Full variable domain (remainder filled in from reference TRBV7-9 and TRBJ2-6): DTGVSQNPRHKITKRGQNVTFRCDPISEHNRLYWYRQTLGQGPEFLTYFQNEAQLEKSRLLSDRFSAERPKGSFSTLEIQRTEQGDSAMYLCASSFTSSGANVLTFGAGSRLTVL.

The rearrangement uses TRBV10-1 and TRBJ2-7; tentatively, D is TRBD2 (5 bases). Germline V gives CDR1 WNHNN, CDR2 SYGVQD (reference sequence). This CDR3 region has 12 residues. V was trimmed by 8 bases and J by 6 bases, leaving 14 bases between them. The DNA for the CDR3 is TGCGCCAGCGGGATGAGGGCCTCCGAGCAGTACTTC. This sequence encodes CASGMRASEQYF.

This sequence joins TRBV29-1 and TRBJ2-3, with 9 bases fitting TRBD1. Germline values: CDR1 SQVTM, CDR2 ANQGSEA. The CDR3 loop spans 15 amino acids. V shed 7 bases and J 3 bases; nucleotides not matched to a gene: 11. The DNA of the CDR3 is TGCAGCGAGTCCCGTGGGACAGGGCTTACAGATACGCAGTATTTT. Translation: CSESRGTGLTDTQYF.

In the case of this clone: A single base separates this from a much larger clone, so it may be a read error. Other DNA sequences within the sample encode an identical CDR3. The rearrangement links TRBV7-2 to TRBJ2-7, with TRBD1 matching 8 bases. Germline CDR1 SGHTA, CDR2 FQGNSA. This CDR3 is built from 13 residues. The CDR3 region is CASSIRGPNEQYF. In nucleotides, the CDR3 is TGTGCCAGCAGTATCAGGGGGCCCAACGAACAGTACTTC.

The V gene is TRBV7-9, the J gene TRBJ1-3, with TRBD1 matching 10 bases. Germline CDR1 is SEHNR and CDR2 is FQNEAQ (reference sequence). The CDR3 has 17 residues. V dropped 5 bases and J dropped 1; count of bases not matched to a gene: 8. CDR3 nucleotide sequence: TGTGCCAGCAGCATAGGGACAGGGGAAGCTTCTGGAAACACCATATATTTT. Translating gives CASSIGTGEASGNTIYF.

The V and J genes are TRBV7-9 and TRBJ1-1, with 7 bases that match TRBD1. V gave up 5 bases and J gave up 1 base; unmatched junction bases: 13. Per germline, CDR1 SEHNR and CDR2 FQNEAQ (reference sequence). The CDR3 loop spans 17 amino acids. Here the CDR3 reads CASSPLSRQGPNTEAFF. CDR3 DNA: TGTGCCAGCAGCCCGCTATCCCGACAGGGACCGAACACTGAAGCTTTCTTT.

This rearrangement joins TRBV6-5 to TRBJ1-3; D unresolved. Per the germline V gene, CDR1 is MNHEY and CDR2 is SVGAGI. Trimming took 8 bases from V and 4 from J, leaving 9 bases between them. The CDR3 runs 12 residues. Here the CDR3 DNA reads TGTGCCAGCGGCAGGCACGGAAACACCATATATTTT. Protein sequence: CASGRHGNTIYF.

The genes are TRBV19 and TRBJ2-1; D possibly corresponds to TRBD2 (6 bases). The germline CDR1 and CDR2 sequences are LNHDA and SQIVND (reference sequence). V shed 8 bases and J shed 6 bases, with 11 bases lying between them. The CDR3 runs to 12 residues. The CDR3 reads CASGGFRNEQFF. DNA of the CDR3: TGTGCCAGTGGGGGGTTTCGCAATGAGCAGTTCTTC. Together with reference TRBV19 and TRBJ2-1, the CDR3 gives the full variable domain: DGGITQSPKYLFRKEGQNVTLSCEQNLNHDAMYWYRQDPGQGLRLIYYSQIVNDFQKGDIAEGYSVSREKKESFPLTVTSAQKNPTAFYLCASGGFRNEQFFGPGTRLTVL.

The genes are TRBV27 and TRBJ2-2; 8 nucleotides agree with TRBD1. CDR3 size: 14 residues. CDR1 MNHEY and CDR2 SMNVEV come from the germline V gene (reference sequence). J gave up 11 bases and V 3 bases, and 8 bases lay outside the gene matches. The CDR3 sequence is CASSLGNGQGELFF. DNA of the CDR3: TGTGCCAGCAGTTTGGGCAACGGACAGGGCGAGCTGTTTTTT.

The genes are TRBV7-2 and TRBJ2-7, with 8 bases identical to TRBD1. This CDR3 spans 11 amino acids. V lost 9 bases and J lost 5; bases outside the gene matches: 3. Looked up from germline, CDR1 is SGHTA and CDR2 is FQGNSA. DNA for the CDR3: TGTGCCAGAAGGACAGGGAACGAGCAGTACTTC. Its translation: CARRTGNEQYF.

J is TRBJ2-1 and V is TRBV28; 8 bases map to TRBD1. Unmatched junction bases numbered 10, after V lost 6 bases and J lost 6 bases. The germline V gene encodes CDR1 MDHEN and CDR2 SYDVKM. The CDR3 runs to 15 residues. CDR3 amino acids: CASREQGARGNEQFF. The CDR3, as DNA: TGTGCCAGCAGAGAGCAGGGGGCGCGGGGCAATGAGCAGTTCTTC.

The CDR3 here is CASSLGGQGSDYGYTF. CDR3 DNA sequence: TGTGCCAGCAGTTTAGGGGGACAGGGTTCAGACTATGGCTACACCTTC. This chain connects TRBV28 to TRBJ1-2; 9 nucleotides align to TRBD1. The CDR3 is made up of 16 amino acids. Germline V gene data show CDR1 as MDHEN and CDR2 as SYDVKM. V lost 2 bases and J lost 3; bases outside the gene matches: 7.

The chain couples TRBV24-1 to TRBJ2-2; D possibly corresponds to TRBD1 (5 bases). Germline loops: CDR1 KGHDR, CDR2 SFDVKD. V was trimmed by 4 bases and J by 1 base, leaving 9 bases between them. This CDR3 has 15 amino acids. The CDR3 reads CATSDPGQNTGELFF. CDR3 in DNA: TGTGCCACCAGTGACCCCGGACAGAACACCGGGGAGCTGTTTTTT.

The CDR3 DNA sequence: TGCGCCAGCAGCCCCGGACTAGCGGGAAGGGGGGGCGGGGAGCTGTTTTTT. It yields the protein CASSPGLAGRGGGELFF. This chain uses TRBV5-1 with TRBJ2-2; 12 positions agree with TRBD2. The CDR3 is made up of 17 amino acids. Unmatched junction bases numbered 11, after V lost 4 bases and J lost 7 bases. Germline CDR1 reads SGHRS; CDR2 reads YFSETQ. Looking up the rest from reference TRBV5-1 and TRBJ2-2 gives the full variable domain: KAGVTQTPRYLIKTRGQQVTLSCSPISGHRSVSWYQQTPGQGLQFLFEYFSETQRNKGNFPGRFSGRQFSNSRSEMNVSTLELGDSALYLCASSPGLAGRGGGELFFGEGSRLTVL.

This clone was recorded once. The gene calls are TRBV6-6 and TRBJ1-5; TRBD1 is a possible D gene (5 bases). The germline gives CDR1 MNHNY, CDR2 SVGAGI (reference sequence). This CDR3 has 14 amino acids. Trimming shortened V by 6 bases and J by 4 bases, and 13 bases separated the two germline ends. The CDR3 sequence: CASRGDSKNQPQHF. For the CDR3, the DNA is TGTGCCAGCAGAGGAGACAGCAAAAATCAGCCCCAGCATTTT.

The chain employs TRBV5-1 and TRBJ2-3; tentative D call: TRBD2 (6 bases). V lost 0 bases and J 2 bases, leaving 13 bases between the germline ends. The V gene's germline CDR1 is SGHRS and CDR2 YFSETQ. The CDR3 runs 16 residues. For the CDR3, the DNA is TGCGCCAGCAGCTTGGTCGGGGGTTCGATCACAGATACGCAGTATTTT. It translates to CASSLVGGSITDTQYF.

The rearrangement joins TRBV15 to TRBJ2-7; 7 bases map to TRBD2. Losses at the gene ends were 0 bases for V and 5 bases for J; bases not matched to a gene: 16. The CDR3 covers 18 residues. Germline CDR1 reads LNHNV; CDR2 reads YYDKDF (reference sequence). This chain's CDR3 is CATSRDTLFGEGQHEQYF. In DNA form, the CDR3 reads TGTGCCACCAGCAGAGATACCCTTTTCGGGGAGGGCCAACACGAGCAGTACTTC.

The chain couples TRBV10-3 to TRBJ1-1; a weak D match, TRBD1 (5 bases). V lost 7 bases and J lost 5, with 14 bases in between. Germline-derived CDR1 and CDR2 are ENHRY and SYGVKD. The CDR3 loop spans 13 amino acids. CDR3 protein: CAITRGGETEAFF. The CDR3 coding sequence is TGTGCCATCACGCGGGGAGGGGAAACTGAAGCTTTCTTT.